This T cell receptor beta chain was sequenced in a study of T cell responses to AZD1222 COVID-19 vaccine. Germline V gene sequence: CDR1 MDHEN, CDR2 SYDVKM. There are 13 residues in the CDR3. The V and J ends lost 6 bases and 4 bases, in that order; junction bases with no gene match: 2. Study-level findings and limits: In the spike-specific TCR repertoire, nearly half reportedly target unmutated variant regions. An increase in Spike-specific TCR breadth and depth was observed after two AZD1222 doses. Clonal diversity was possibly underestimated; the donors were predominantly white British and more often female.

Repertoires were generated with immunoSEQ multiplex PCR, while TCRdb's copy carries only in-frame clones and drops some. The data hold tens of thousands of clones, with approximately 89% observed a single time. A word on this clone: Its antigen is unidentified.

Sample: peripheral blood, taken on day 0 of MenACWY control vaccination. The J gene is TRBJ2-3, the V gene TRBV28, with 9 bases fitting TRBD2. This clonotype originated in an adult in good health. The CDR3 protein is CASRRTSADTQYF. The DNA of the CDR3 is TGTGCCAGCAGAAGGACTAGCGCAGATACGCAGTATTTT.